This TCR beta chain was sequenced during a study of CD8+CD57+ T cells in acquired aplastic anemia. Genomic DNA was employed as the template in profiling TCR beta VDJ and CDR3. TCRdb called the reads again in MiXCR, with one record for every CDR3 protein. The table has 100,000 to 130,000 distinct CDR3 sequences, approximately 49% seen once; the top ten hold 30% to 40%. Sequencing was done on a sample of sorted CD4+, CD8+, or CD8+CD57+ T cells (not recorded which) from PBMCs. The origin of this receptor is a human donor in good health, serving as a control.

The CDR3 nucleotides are TGCGCCAGCAGCTACCGGACAGGCACAGATACGCAGTATTTT. The encoded protein is CASSYRTGTDTQYF. J is TRBJ2-3 and V is TRBV5-1; a possible D gene is TRBD1 (6 bases). Trimming took off 3 bases at V and 1 base at J, with 9 bases between the two ends. Germline V gene lookup returns CDR1 SGHRS and CDR2 YFSETQ. This CDR3 spans 14 amino acids.